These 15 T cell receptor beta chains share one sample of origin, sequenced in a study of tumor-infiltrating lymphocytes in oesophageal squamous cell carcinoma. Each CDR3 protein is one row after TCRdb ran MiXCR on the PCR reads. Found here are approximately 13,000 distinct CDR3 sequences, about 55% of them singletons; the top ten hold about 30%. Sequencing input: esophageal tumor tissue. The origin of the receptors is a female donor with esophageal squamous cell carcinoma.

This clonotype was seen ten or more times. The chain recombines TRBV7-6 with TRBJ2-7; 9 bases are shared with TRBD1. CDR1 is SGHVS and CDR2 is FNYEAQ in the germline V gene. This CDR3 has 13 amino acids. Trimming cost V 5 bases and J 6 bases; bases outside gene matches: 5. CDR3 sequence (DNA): TGTGCCAGCAGCCAAGGACAGGGGCGCGAGCAGTACTTC. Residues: CASSQGQGREQYF.

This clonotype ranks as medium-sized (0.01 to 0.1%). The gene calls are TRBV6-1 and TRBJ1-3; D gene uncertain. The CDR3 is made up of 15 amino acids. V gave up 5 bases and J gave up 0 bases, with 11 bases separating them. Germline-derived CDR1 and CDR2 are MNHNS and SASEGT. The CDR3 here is CASSYDRSSGNTIYF. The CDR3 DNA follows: TGTGCCAGCAGTTATGACCGGAGCTCTGGAAACACCATATATTTT.

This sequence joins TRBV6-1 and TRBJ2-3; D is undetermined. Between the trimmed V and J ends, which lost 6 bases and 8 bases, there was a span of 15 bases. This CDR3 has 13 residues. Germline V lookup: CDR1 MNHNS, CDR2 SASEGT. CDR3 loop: CASRQEGRPTQYF. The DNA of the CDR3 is TGTGCCAGCAGGCAAGAAGGACGGCCTACGCAGTATTTT.

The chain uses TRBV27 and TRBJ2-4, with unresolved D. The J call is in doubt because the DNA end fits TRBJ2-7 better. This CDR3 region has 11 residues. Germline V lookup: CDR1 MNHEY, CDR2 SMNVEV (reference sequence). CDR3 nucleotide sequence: TGTGCCAGCGGATTACCCTACGAGCAGTACTTC. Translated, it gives CASGLPYEQYF.

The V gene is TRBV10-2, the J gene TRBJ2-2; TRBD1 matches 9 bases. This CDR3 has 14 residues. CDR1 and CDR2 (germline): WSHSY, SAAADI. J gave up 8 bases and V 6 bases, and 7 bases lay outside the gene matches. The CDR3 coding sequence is TGCGCCAGCAGCCCCAGGACAGGGGTTGGGGAGCTGTTTTTT. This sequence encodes CASSPRTGVGELFF.

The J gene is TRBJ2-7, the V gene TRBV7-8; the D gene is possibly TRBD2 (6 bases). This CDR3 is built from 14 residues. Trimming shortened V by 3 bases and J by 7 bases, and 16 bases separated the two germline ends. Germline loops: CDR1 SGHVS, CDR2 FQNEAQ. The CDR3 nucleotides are TGTGCCAGCAGCTTGGGTCTAGCGTATAGTGAGCAGTACTTC. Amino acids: CASSLGLAYSEQYF.

The CDR3 region has the DNA TGTGCCAGCAGCTTATCAGGGGTCAAAGAGACCCAGTACTTC. It encodes CASSLSGVKETQYF. The chain joins TRBV7-6 to TRBJ2-1; possibly TRBD1 for D (6 bases). The end of the DNA is better explained by TRBJ2-5, so the J call may be wrong. This CDR3 contains 14 residues. Germline V gene sequence: CDR1 SGHVS, CDR2 FNYEAQ.

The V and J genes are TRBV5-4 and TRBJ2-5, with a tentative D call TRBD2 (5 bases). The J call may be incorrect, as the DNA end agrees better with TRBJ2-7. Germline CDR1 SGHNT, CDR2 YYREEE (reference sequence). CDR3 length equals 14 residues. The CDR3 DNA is TGTGCCAGCAGGCATAATAGCGATTCCTACGAGCAGTACTTC. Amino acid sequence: CASRHNSDSYEQYF.

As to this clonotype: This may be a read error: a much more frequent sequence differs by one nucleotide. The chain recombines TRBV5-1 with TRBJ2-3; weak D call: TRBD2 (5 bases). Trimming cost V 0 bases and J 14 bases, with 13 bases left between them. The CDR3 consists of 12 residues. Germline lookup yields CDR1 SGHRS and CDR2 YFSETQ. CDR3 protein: CASSLAPGELYF. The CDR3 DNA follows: TGCGCCAGCAGCTTGGCCCCCGGGGAGCTGTATTTT.

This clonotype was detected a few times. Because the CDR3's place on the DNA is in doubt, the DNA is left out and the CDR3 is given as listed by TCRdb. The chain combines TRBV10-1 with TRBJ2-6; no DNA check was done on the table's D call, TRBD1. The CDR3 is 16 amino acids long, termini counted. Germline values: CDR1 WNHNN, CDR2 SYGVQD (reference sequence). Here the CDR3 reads CASSGGQGGLWLHLRF.

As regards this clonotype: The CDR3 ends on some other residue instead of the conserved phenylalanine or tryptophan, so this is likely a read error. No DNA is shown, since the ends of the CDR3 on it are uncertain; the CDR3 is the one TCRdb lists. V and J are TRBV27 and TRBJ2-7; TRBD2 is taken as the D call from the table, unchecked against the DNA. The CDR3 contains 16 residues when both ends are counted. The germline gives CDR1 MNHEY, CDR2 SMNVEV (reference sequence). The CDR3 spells CASSRRGADNEQFFGS.

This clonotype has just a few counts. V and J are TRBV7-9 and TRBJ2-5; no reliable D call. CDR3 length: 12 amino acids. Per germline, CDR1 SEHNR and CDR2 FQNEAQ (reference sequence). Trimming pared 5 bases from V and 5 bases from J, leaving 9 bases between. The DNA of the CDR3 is TGTGCCAGCAGCCCCCACGCTGAGACCCAGTACTTC. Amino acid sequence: CASSPHAETQYF.

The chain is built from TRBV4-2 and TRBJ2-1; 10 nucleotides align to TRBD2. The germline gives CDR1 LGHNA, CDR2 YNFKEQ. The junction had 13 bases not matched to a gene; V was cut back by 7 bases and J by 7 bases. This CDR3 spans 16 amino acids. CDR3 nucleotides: TGTGCCAGCACGACACTAGCGGGGTACTCTACAAATGAGCAGTTCTTC. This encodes CASTTLAGYSTNEQFF.

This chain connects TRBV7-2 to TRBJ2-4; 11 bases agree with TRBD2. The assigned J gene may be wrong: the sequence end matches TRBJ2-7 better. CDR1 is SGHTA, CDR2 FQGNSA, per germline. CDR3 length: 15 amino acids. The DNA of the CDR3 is TGTGCCAGCAGCTGGGGACTAGCGGATCCCTACGAGCAGTACTTC. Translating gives CASSWGLADPYEQYF.

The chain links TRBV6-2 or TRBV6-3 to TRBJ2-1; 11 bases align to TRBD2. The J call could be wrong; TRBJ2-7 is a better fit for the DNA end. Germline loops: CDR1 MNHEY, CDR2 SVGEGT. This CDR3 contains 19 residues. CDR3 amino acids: CASSYSSPRIAGGPDTQYF. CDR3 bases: TGTGCCAGCAGTTACTCCTCGCCGCGAATAGCGGGAGGGCCCGATACGCAGTACTTC.